The clone carrying this T cell receptor beta chain was recorded many times. One end of the junction does not line up with germline, which may come from a read error. This entry comes from a study of breast tumors, draining lymph nodes, adjacent tissues. The CDR3 runs to 10 residues. Germline CDR1 is MNHEY and CDR2 is SVGAGI. TCRdb re-derived calls from the multiplex PCR reads in MiXCR, one entry per CDR3 protein. The data show 200,000 or so distinct CDR3 sequences, with roughly 29% seen just once and 4% to 4.5% held by the top ten. The lymph nodes were axillary draining lymph nodes from breast cancer patients.

The source is a female donor with breast cancer. Some clones in this sample may be carry-over from other donors' samples. The sequencing sample was made of axillary lymph node tissue. The chain is built from TRBV6-5 and TRBJ1-4, with D uncertain. This CDR3 is CASSHPYIPF. The CDR3 DNA is TGTGCCAGCAGTCACCCCTACATCCCTTTT.